This T cell receptor (beta chain) was retrieved from a study of identical twins. Of note for this clonotype: The antigen is undetermined.

TCRdb recomputed calls from the 5' RACE reads with MiXCR, one row per CDR3 protein. The sample contains some 440,000 distinct CDR3 sequences, about 24% of which appear only once. Study results and caveats: A partial confounding effect on zero-insertion analyses could come from invariant MAIT and iNKT cells.

There are 14 residues in the CDR3. The germline V and J ends were trimmed by 1 base and 6 bases, with 12 bases remaining between them. Germline V gene lookup returns CDR1 LNHNV and CDR2 YYDKDF (reference sequence). A further study also used this sample, focusing on T cells expressing NK-cell markers. That study adds: The authors restricted sorting to alpha-beta TCR T cells with an anti-gamma-delta TCR antibody in several experiments. Top CD8+ clonotypes included the dominant CD3+CD56+NKG2C+ clonotypes in roughly 6 donors.

The J gene is TRBJ1-1, the V gene TRBV15, with D possibly TRBD1 on 5 matching bases. This clonotype was obtained from a woman between 18 and 29 years old in good health. Sequenced sample: CD4+ T cells sorted from blood. CDR3 loop: CATSRGGTMAEAFF. CDR3 sequence (DNA): TGTGCCACCAGCAGAGGCGGGACGATGGCTGAAGCTTTCTTT.